What follows are 21 T cell receptor beta chains derived from one specimen sequenced in a study of T cells after yellow fever vaccination. Each CDR3 protein is one row after TCRdb ran MiXCR on the 5' RACE reads. This sample has some 250,000 distinct CDR3 sequences, with 6.9% found just once. Sample: CD4+ T cells sorted from PBMCs, taken 15 days after the yellow fever booster vaccination. The receptors were sampled from a man aged 25 to 40 who received the YFV17D yellow fever vaccine.

This clonotype was seen a few times. Here the CDR3 reads CSAKQGQGEKLFF. CDR3 bases: TGCAGTGCTAAACAGGGTCAAGGTGAAAAACTGTTTTTT. The chain has TRBV20-1 and TRBJ1-4; D may be TRBD1 (6 bases). CDR1 is DFQATT, CDR2 SNEGSKA, per germline (reference sequence). The CDR3 is made up of 13 amino acids. V shed 4 bases and J shed 7 bases, with 13 bases lying between them.

In the case of this clonotype: A read error may produce the germline difference seen at one junction end. V gene TRBV12-3 or TRBV12-4 combines with J gene TRBJ2-7; 9 bases are a match to TRBD2. The CDR3 totals 18 residues. CDR3 DNA: TGTGCCTGCAGTTTACGGTCCTGGGGTAGCGGGAGCTCCTACGAGCAGTACTTC. Translation gives CACSLRSWGSGSSYEQYF.

The rearrangement links TRBV7-2 to TRBJ2-1, with D unclear. Deletions cut 3 bases from V and 4 bases from J, with 10 bases between. CDR1 is SGHTA, CDR2 FQGNSA, per germline. The CDR3 covers 14 residues. This CDR3 reads CASSFGIGYNEQFF. CDR3 sequence (DNA): TGTGCCAGCAGCTTTGGAATCGGGTACAATGAGCAGTTCTTC. Full variable domain (missing parts from reference TRBV7-2 and TRBJ2-1): GAGVSQSPSNKVTEKGKDVELRCDPISGHTALYWYRQSLGQGLEFLIYFQGNSAPDKSGLPSDRFSAERTGGSVSTLTIQRTQQEDSAVYLCASSFGIGYNEQFFGPGTRLTVL.

The table lists this clonotype with many counts. This chain joins TRBV20-1 and TRBJ2-3; no clear D. The V end lost 6 bases, the J end lost 4 bases, and 11 bases lay between the germline ends. The CDR3 sequence is 12 residues long. Germline V gene lookup returns CDR1 DFQATT and CDR2 SNEGSKA (reference sequence). CDR3 sequence reads: CSAPRPPDTQYF. The CDR3 nucleotides read TGCAGTGCCCCCCGCCCGCCAGATACGCAGTATTTT.

This clonotype was found many times. V is TRBV12-3 or TRBV12-4 and J is TRBJ1-2; D might be TRBD1 (5 bases). Trimming shortened V by 2 bases and J by 4 bases, and 8 bases separated the two germline ends. The length of the CDR3 is 13 residues. The CDR3 DNA reads TGTGCCAGCAGTTTAAGGGGCTCCTATGGCTACACCTTC. Encoded protein: CASSLRGSYGYTF.

J is TRBJ2-3 and V is TRBV10-3, with D perhaps TRBD1 (6 bases). The germline CDR1 and CDR2 sequences are ENHRY and SYGVKD. Trimming pared 6 bases from V and 0 bases from J, leaving 13 bases between. The CDR3 has 15 residues. In DNA form, the CDR3 reads TGTGCCATCAGGCCGACAGGAACTAGCACAGATACGCAGTATTTT. Its translation: CAIRPTGTSTDTQYF.

This clonotype was recorded once. One end of the junction varies from germline; a read error may be responsible. The chain recombines TRBV4-1 with TRBJ2-2, with D maybe TRBD2 (5 bases). Germline assignment: CDR1 MGHRA and CDR2 YSYEKL. The CDR3 has 13 amino acids. CDR3 nucleotide sequence: TGTGCCAGCGGCCCCGGCCGCACCTGCGAGCTGTTTTTT. It yields the protein CASGPGRTCELFF.

This clonotype appeared many times. This sequence joins TRBV9 and TRBJ2-3; the D gene could be TRBD1 or TRBD2 (6 bases each). The CDR3 sequence is 15 residues long. Looked up from germline, CDR1 is SGDLS and CDR2 is YYNGEE. Trimming took off 0 bases at V and 2 bases at J, with 10 bases between the two ends. The CDR3 loop reads CASSVDPGATDTQYF. The DNA for the CDR3 is TGTGCCAGCAGCGTAGACCCGGGGGCCACAGATACGCAGTATTTT. Full variable domain (missing parts from reference TRBV9 and TRBJ2-3): DSGVTQTPKHLITATGQRVTLRCSPRSGDLSVYWYQQSLDQGLQFLIQYYNGEERAKGNILERFSAQQFPDLHSELNLSSLELGDSALYFCASSVDPGATDTQYFGPGTRLTVL.

The table lists this clonotype with a few counts. The chain joins TRBV6-5 to TRBJ1-1, with D maybe TRBD1 (6 bases). The CDR3 contains 11 residues. Trimming removed 8 bases from V and 10 bases from J, with 14 bases in between. Germline V CDR1 and CDR2: MNHEY, SVGAGI. CDR3 sequence reads: CASQTGGAAFF. The CDR3 nucleotides read TGTGCCAGCCAGACGGGGGGGGCAGCTTTCTTT.

V gene TRBV4-3 combines with J gene TRBJ2-2, with TRBD2 matching over 9 bases. V lost 2 bases and J lost 5; bases outside the gene matches: 12. The CDR3 is 18 residues long. Germline lookup yields CDR1 LGHNA and CDR2 YSLEER. This chain's CDR3 is CASSQYGYSGSGTGELFF. The CDR3 coding sequence is TGCGCCAGCAGCCAATATGGGTATAGCGGGAGCGGGACCGGGGAGCTGTTTTTT.

This clonotype was seen a few times. The rearrangement joins TRBV24-1 to TRBJ1-5, with 8 bases matching TRBD1. With 5 bases clipped from V and 4 bases from J, the junction kept 15 bases outside the gene matches. In germline, CDR1 is KGHDR, CDR2 SFDVKD. CDR3 size: 18 residues. The CDR3 loop is CATSGVSGTGDYNQPQHF. The CDR3 bases are TGTGCCACCAGTGGAGTGTCTGGGACAGGAGATTATAATCAGCCCCAGCATTTT.

CDR3 loop: CASSQVHRGPETQYF. The CDR3 DNA reads as TGTGCCAGCAGCCAAGTCCACAGGGGCCCGGAGACCCAGTACTTC. V gene TRBV3-1 combines with J gene TRBJ2-5; 7 positions agree with TRBD1. CDR1 is LGHDT and CDR2 is YNNKEL in the germline V gene (reference sequence). After removal of 1 base from V and 5 bases from J, the junction contained 7 bases not matched to a gene. There are 15 residues in the CDR3.

The sample holds many counts of this clonotype. The chain uses TRBV7-8 and TRBJ2-1; D is perhaps TRBD1 or TRBD2 (5 bases each). The CDR3 is 14 residues long. Germline V gene sequence: CDR1 SGHVS, CDR2 FQNEAQ. V lost 0 bases, J lost 7 bases, and 10 bases lay in between. CDR3 amino acids: CASSLAGTGNEQFF. CDR3 nucleotides: TGTGCCAGCAGCTTAGCGGGGACGGGGAATGAGCAGTTCTTC.

This clonotype came up a few times. V and J are TRBV6-5 and TRBJ2-2, with 11 positions matching TRBD1. Looked up from germline, CDR1 is MNHEY and CDR2 is SVGAGI. Trimming removed 3 bases from V and 6 bases from J; junction bases left unmatched: 3. The CDR3 length is 15 residues. The CDR3 loop reads CASSYRTGGSGELFF. The CDR3 region has the DNA TGTGCCAGCAGTTATAGGACAGGGGGCTCCGGGGAGCTGTTTTTT.

A few counts support this clonotype. The V gene is TRBV24-1, the J gene TRBJ2-1, with 9 bases fitting TRBD2. The trim removed 7 bases at V and 4 bases at J, leaving 7 bases unmatched. The germline CDR1 and CDR2 sequences are KGHDR and SFDVKD. The CDR3 loop spans 15 amino acids. This CDR3 reads CATSSREGLYNEQFF. The CDR3, as DNA: TGTGCCACCAGCTCGCGGGAGGGCTTATACAATGAGCAGTTCTTC.

This clonotype has ten or more counts. The CDR3 DNA reads as TGCAGTGCTAGGTTGGGGAGCACAGATACGCAGTATTTT. Amino acid sequence: CSARLGSTDTQYF. The gene calls are TRBV20-1 and TRBJ2-3; D not certain. Germline V gene data show CDR1 as DFQATT and CDR2 as SNEGSKA (reference sequence). V was trimmed by 3 bases and J by 0 bases, leaving 7 bases between them. This CDR3 spans 13 amino acids.

This clonotype has ten or more counts. This chain uses TRBV6-2 or TRBV6-3 with TRBJ1-1; D is undetermined. Trimming removed 6 bases at V and 0 bases at J, with 11 bases between. Germline V lookup: CDR1 MNHEY, CDR2 SVGEGT. The CDR3 spans 14 residues. For the CDR3, the DNA is TGTGCCAGCAGACTCGAGGCCCTGAACACTGAAGCTTTCTTT. Its translation: CASRLEALNTEAFF.

This clonotype was counted a few times. The genes are TRBV5-1 and TRBJ2-1; 8 bases are a match to TRBD2. V dropped 4 bases and J dropped 3; count of bases not matched to a gene: 6. The CDR3 spans 15 residues. Germline CDR1 and CDR2: SGHRS and YFSETQ. The CDR3 DNA follows: TGCGCCAGCAGCACCCAAGCGGGAGTCTACAATGAGCAGTTCTTC. It is translated as CASSTQAGVYNEQFF.

This clonotype occurred a few times. The chain links TRBV27 to TRBJ1-2; D remains unclear. This CDR3 has 14 residues. Germline lookup yields CDR1 MNHEY and CDR2 SMNVEV (reference sequence). V lost 2 bases and J lost 4, with 11 bases in between. CDR3 nucleotide sequence: TGTGCCAGCAGTTTAGATGCAGATCCCTATGGCTACACCTTC. Its translation is CASSLDADPYGYTF.

This clonotype was detected only a few times. This chain links TRBV28 with TRBJ2-4, with unresolved D. V was shortened by 3 bases and J by 9 bases, with 9 bases between the two germline ends. The germline V gene has CDR1 MDHEN and CDR2 SYDVKM. The CDR3 length is 12 residues. CDR3 in DNA: TGTGCCAGCAGTTTTCCAGGACGCATTCAGTACTTC. Amino acid sequence: CASSFPGRIQYF.

This clonotype was detected ten times or more. The chain uses TRBV29-1 and TRBJ2-6; D is tentatively TRBD1 or TRBD2 (5 bases each). Trimming stripped 3 bases from V and 1 base from J, with 10 bases between. In germline, CDR1 is SQVTM, CDR2 ANQGSEA. The CDR3 consists of 15 residues. CDR3 bases: TGCAGCGTTGAGTCTGGGGGATCTGGGGCCAACGTCCTGACTTTC. Amino acid sequence: CSVESGGSGANVLTF.